The 32 T cell receptor beta chains listed next were all sequenced from one sample in a study of TIL therapy for anti-PD-1-resistant metastatic lung cancer. The libraries were made with immunoSEQ v3. Some clones are missing from TCRdb's copy, which holds only in-frame ones; the method was immunoSEQ multiplex PCR. The table records some 37,000 clones, more than 60% of them present only once. Time point: pre-treatment sample, taken before nivolumab and TIL therapy. The material sequenced was blood, taken at baseline. These receptors originate from a person between 25 and 79 years old with non-small cell lung cancer.

V is TRBV9 and J is TRBJ2-6; 7 bases are shared with TRBD1. The germline V gene encodes CDR1 SGDLS and CDR2 YYNGEE. The ends lost 3 bases at V and 0 bases at J; junction bases unmatched: 9. This CDR3 spans 18 amino acids. CDR3 residues: CASSAHRGPLSGANVLTF. The CDR3 DNA reads TGTGCCAGCAGCGCCCACAGGGGCCCCCTCTCTGGGGCCAACGTCCTGACTTTC.

This clone showed up just a few times. The chain links TRBV5-6 to TRBJ2-7, with 7 bases fitting TRBD1. The junction had 8 bases not matched to a gene; V was cut back by 4 bases and J by 1 base. This CDR3 comprises 15 residues. The germline V gene has CDR1 SGHDT and CDR2 YYEEEE. The CDR3: CASSPGTAESYEQYF. In nucleotides, the CDR3 is TGTGCCAGCAGCCCCGGGACAGCCGAGTCCTACGAGCAGTACTTC.

This clone was counted a few times. The chain combines TRBV6-5 with TRBJ1-6, with 7 nucleotides matching TRBD1. V trimming: 6 bases; J trimming: 3 bases; junction bases outside the gene matches: 5. Germline CDR1 and CDR2: MNHEY and SVGAGI. The CDR3 extends over 15 amino acids. The CDR3, as DNA: TGTGCCAGCAGAGCAAGACAGGGCTATAATTCACCCCTCCACTTT. It encodes CASRARQGYNSPLHF.

This sequence joins TRBV7-3 and TRBJ2-1, with 11 bases aligning to TRBD2. The CDR3 is 17 residues long. Trimming took 5 bases from V and 0 from J; bases not matched to a gene: 6. CDR1 and CDR2 from the germline V gene are SGHTA and FQGTGA. The CDR3 DNA reads TGTGCCAGCAGCCAAGGGACTAGCGGAATCTCCTACAATGAGCAGTTCTTC. Its protein is CASSQGTSGISYNEQFF.

This rearrangement joins TRBV7-3 to TRBJ2-4, with 7 bases lining up with TRBD1. Germline values: CDR1 SGHTA, CDR2 FQGTGA. With 5 bases clipped from V and 10 bases from J, the junction kept 5 bases outside the gene matches. The length of the CDR3 is 12 residues. The CDR3 region is CASSPRQGIQYF. The CDR3, as DNA: TGTGCCAGCAGCCCCCGACAGGGAATTCAGTACTTC.

The rearrangement joins TRBV5-1 to TRBJ2-1, with 13 bases fitting TRBD2. This CDR3 contains 17 residues. Trimming took 3 bases from V and 6 from J; bases not matched to a gene: 9. In germline, CDR1 is SGHRS, CDR2 YFSETQ. The CDR3 loop reads CASSSRLAGGSANEQFF. In DNA form, the CDR3 reads TGCGCCAGCAGCTCCCGACTAGCGGGGGGCTCTGCCAATGAGCAGTTCTTC.

CDR3 in amino acids: CASSQGAYGYTF. DNA of the CDR3: TGCGCCAGCAGCCAAGGGGCTTATGGCTACACCTTC. This sequence joins TRBV4-3 and TRBJ1-2, with D hard to call. Trimming shortened V by 1 base and J by 5 bases, and 5 bases separated the two germline ends. The CDR3 contains 12 residues. The germline CDR1 and CDR2 sequences are LGHNA and YSLEER.

The chain combines TRBV6-6 with TRBJ2-1; D remains unclear. The ends were cut back, 5 bases at V and 8 bases at J, with 10 bases in the middle. Germline lookup yields CDR1 MNHNY and CDR2 SVGAGI (reference sequence). The CDR3 loop spans 12 amino acids. The CDR3 is CASSRVGDEQFF. In DNA form, the CDR3 reads TGTGCCAGCAGTCGGGTGGGCGATGAGCAGTTCTTC.

The chain is built from TRBV6-5 and TRBJ1-1, with 8 bases matching TRBD1. There are 13 residues in the CDR3. The V segment lost 6 bases and the J segment 7 bases; nucleotides outside the gene matches: 7. Germline loops: CDR1 MNHEY, CDR2 SVGAGI. CDR3 nucleotides: TGTGCCAGCAGCCAGACAGGGGCCAATGAAGCTTTCTTT. Its protein product is CASSQTGANEAFF.

This clone was seen only once. This sequence joins TRBV19 and TRBJ2-3; a weak D match, TRBD1 (5 bases). Germline values: CDR1 LNHDA, CDR2 SQIVND (reference sequence). V gave up 6 bases and J gave up 0 bases, with 13 bases separating them. This CDR3 has 15 residues. For the CDR3, the DNA is TGTGCCAGTAGCGTACAGGAAACTAGCACAGATACGCAGTATTTT. The encoded protein is CASSVQETSTDTQYF.

The rearrangement uses TRBV7-2 and TRBJ2-7; TRBD1 matches 8 bases. The germline V gene has CDR1 SGHTA and CDR2 FQGNSA. This CDR3 has 15 amino acids. The V segment lost 1 base and the J segment 12 bases; nucleotides outside the gene matches: 14. The CDR3 protein is CASSLGARTGRLLYF. The CDR3 DNA follows: TGTGCCAGCAGCTTAGGGGCCCGGACAGGGCGACTATTGTACTTC.

This chain uses TRBV7-3 with TRBJ2-5, with D perhaps matching TRBD2 (6 bases). The V and J ends lost 0 bases and 1 base respectively, with 6 bases between them. Germline CDR1 SGHTA, CDR2 FQGTGA. CDR3 length equals 14 residues. The CDR3 here is CASSLTAGQETQYF. The CDR3 region has the DNA TGTGCCAGCAGCTTAACAGCGGGCCAAGAGACCCAGTACTTC.

The V gene is TRBV4-3, the J gene TRBJ1-6; TRBD1 might be the D (5 bases). Trimming took 3 bases from V and 7 from J, leaving 13 bases between them. This CDR3 is 15 amino acids long. Germline assignment: CDR1 LGHNA and CDR2 YSLEER. The CDR3 is CASSQDRGGNSPLHF. CDR3 DNA: TGCGCCAGCAGCCAGGACCGGGGCGGGAATTCACCCCTCCACTTT.

V usage is TRBV7-3 and J usage is TRBJ1-1; D remains unclear. This CDR3 has 13 amino acids. Trimming shortened V by 5 bases and J by 8 bases, and 15 bases separated the two germline ends. Germline values: CDR1 SGHTA, CDR2 FQGTGA. The CDR3 sequence: CASSPDGILEAFF. The CDR3 region has the DNA TGTGCCAGCAGCCCTGACGGTATACTCGAAGCTTTCTTT.

This chain connects TRBV11-3 to TRBJ2-3; 8 bases fit TRBD2. V dropped 5 bases and J dropped 0; count of bases not matched to a gene: 7. CDR3 length: 16 amino acids. Germline CDR1 is SGHNT and CDR2 is YENEEA. CDR3 in amino acids: CASSDSGDPSTDTQYF. The CDR3 DNA reads as TGTGCCAGCAGCGATAGCGGGGACCCTAGCACAGATACGCAGTATTTT.

The V and J genes are TRBV5-1 and TRBJ1-4; the D gene is possibly TRBD1 (5 bases). Germline CDR1 reads SGHRS; CDR2 reads YFSETQ. This CDR3 contains 12 residues. Trimming left V 4 bases short and J 8 bases short, with 9 bases between. CDR3 sequence reads: CASSGAGEKLFF. The CDR3 region has the DNA TGCGCCAGCAGCGGGGCCGGAGAAAAACTGTTTTTT. Full variable domain (missing parts from reference TRBV5-1 and TRBJ1-4): KAGVTQTPRYLIKTRGQQVTLSCSPISGHRSVSWYQQTPGQGLQFLFEYFSETQRNKGNFPGRFSGRQFSNSRSEMNVSTLELGDSALYLCASSGAGEKLFFGSGTQLSVL.

This chain connects TRBV5-1 to TRBJ1-4; D unresolved. Germline V CDR1 and CDR2: SGHRS, YFSETQ. This CDR3 contains 15 residues. V shed 4 bases and J shed 0 bases, with 10 bases lying between them. CDR3: CASSPYGATNEKLFF. The CDR3 DNA follows: TGCGCCAGCAGCCCTTACGGTGCAACTAATGAAAAACTGTTTTTT.

V usage is TRBV7-3 and J usage is TRBJ2-7, with 9 bases that match TRBD1. V lost 3 bases to trimming and J lost 2 bases; unmatched junction nucleotides: 5. CDR1 and CDR2 from the germline V gene are SGHTA and FQGTGA. CDR3 length: 15 amino acids. The CDR3 loop is CASSFGQGLAYEQYF. The CDR3 DNA reads TGTGCCAGCAGCTTCGGACAGGGGCTGGCCTACGAGCAGTACTTC.

CDR3 in DNA: TGTGCCAGCACCCTGACAGGATTACCCTACGAGCAGTACTTC. As protein: CASTLTGLPYEQYF. The chain employs TRBV28 and TRBJ2-7; perhaps TRBD1 as D (6 bases). V gave up 7 bases and J gave up 2 bases, with 15 bases separating them. The CDR3 sequence is 14 residues long. Germline CDR1 reads MDHEN; CDR2 reads SYDVKM.

The chain links TRBV19 to TRBJ1-5, with a tentative D call TRBD1 (6 bases). CDR3 length: 14 residues. The germline V gene encodes CDR1 LNHDA and CDR2 SQIVND (reference sequence). The V gene lost 4 bases and the J gene lost 3 bases, with 10 bases spanning the gap. This CDR3 reads CASSSGGANQPQHF. The CDR3 DNA follows: TGTGCCAGTAGTAGTGGGGGGGCCAATCAGCCCCAGCATTTT.

The chain is built from TRBV28 and TRBJ2-1; 10 positions agree with TRBD1. The CDR3 has 17 amino acids. The germline CDR1 and CDR2 sequences are MDHEN and SYDVKM. V lost 5 bases and J lost 2; bases outside the gene matches: 9. CDR3 DNA sequence: TGTGCCAGCAGTCCTAGGGCCGGGACAGGGGCCTACAATGAGCAGTTCTTC. Translated, it gives CASSPRAGTGAYNEQFF.

V is TRBV6-5 and J is TRBJ2-7; either TRBD1 or TRBD2 may supply D (5 bases each). This CDR3 spans 12 amino acids. Germline-derived CDR1 and CDR2 are MNHEY and SVGAGI. Trimming took off 2 bases at V and 6 bases at J, with 8 bases between the two ends. The CDR3 coding sequence is TGTGCCAGCAGTTACCCCGGGGCCGAGCAGTACTTC. Its protein product is CASSYPGAEQYF.

The chain couples TRBV21-1 to TRBJ2-7; no check of the table's D call, TRBD2, against the DNA was made. TRBV21-1 is an annotated pseudogene. This CDR3 has 15 residues. The CDR3 DNA is TGTGCCAGCAGAATTAGGGCGGGGTCGTCGGACGAGCAGTACTTC. Encoded protein: CASRIRAGSSDEQYF.

This rearrangement joins TRBV7-2 to TRBJ2-3; D ambiguous. V was trimmed by 1 base and J by 3 bases, leaving 11 bases between them. This CDR3 region has 15 residues. The germline V gene encodes CDR1 SGHTA and CDR2 FQGNSA. DNA of the CDR3: TGTGCCAGCAGCTTAGGGGCGGACCTAACAGATACGCAGTATTTT. Its protein is CASSLGADLTDTQYF.

The chain recombines TRBV28 with TRBJ2-2; D not resolved. This CDR3 is built from 12 residues. Deletions cut 8 bases from V and 6 bases from J, with 10 bases between. The germline CDR1 and CDR2 sequences are MDHEN and SYDVKM. CDR3 region: CASRPRSGELFF. CDR3 DNA: TGTGCCAGCCGCCCCAGGTCCGGGGAGCTGTTTTTT.

The chain has TRBV6-6 and TRBJ1-5; D is undetermined. Trimming removed 0 bases from V and 8 bases from J, with 17 bases in between. This CDR3 is 16 amino acids long. Germline V gene data show CDR1 as MNHNY and CDR2 as SVGAGI (reference sequence). CDR3 DNA: TGTGCCAGCAGTTACTCCGGGGAAACGACCCGAGAGCCCCAGCATTTT. It codes for CASSYSGETTREPQHF.

The rearrangement uses TRBV7-6 and TRBJ2-6; D ambiguous. V shed 5 bases and J shed 2 bases, with 13 bases lying between them. This CDR3 is 16 amino acids long. Germline values: CDR1 SGHVS, CDR2 FNYEAQ. This CDR3 is CASSDGGGAGANVLTF. In nucleotides, the CDR3 is TGTGCCAGCAGCGACGGTGGTGGCGCTGGGGCCAACGTCCTGACTTTC.

This sequence joins TRBV27 and TRBJ2-7, with TRBD2 as a possible D gene (7 bases). Looked up from germline, CDR1 is MNHEY and CDR2 is SMNVEV (reference sequence). The CDR3 covers 15 residues. Trimming took off 5 bases at V and 7 bases at J, with 21 bases between the two ends. CDR3 in amino acids: CASSPRIGGPGEQYF. CDR3 DNA sequence: TGTGCCAGCAGTCCCAGGATCGGGGGGCCTGGGGAGCAGTACTTC.

For this clone: One base away lies a much larger clone, so this may be a sequencing read error. The chain has TRBV7-3 and TRBJ2-3; 10 nucleotides line up with TRBD2. The CDR3 sequence is 15 residues long. V lost 4 bases and J lost 1; bases outside the gene matches: 2. Germline V gene sequence: CDR1 SGHTA, CDR2 FQGTGA. CDR3 DNA sequence: TGTGCCAGCAGCTCCCTAGCGGGGGGCACAGATACGCAGTATTTT. This encodes CASSSLAGGTDTQYF.

Remarks on this clone: At one of its ends the junction is not consistent with the germline gene, which may arise from a read error. The rearrangement joins TRBV28 to TRBJ2-7; D remains ambiguous. Germline CDR1 reads MDHEN; CDR2 reads SYDVKM. CDR3 length: 12 amino acids. The CDR3 is CASSFGTATSNF. The CDR3 nucleotides read TGTGCCAGCAGTTTCGGTACGGCTACGTCGAACTTC.

The chain couples TRBV5-4 to TRBJ2-7; D is possibly TRBD2 (6 bases). Trimming pared 3 bases from V and 0 bases from J, leaving 16 bases between. Germline values: CDR1 SGHNT, CDR2 YYREEE (reference sequence). This CDR3 has 16 amino acids. CDR3 in amino acids: CASSSGVRGDSYEQYF. CDR3 nucleotides: TGTGCCAGCAGCTCGGGCGTGCGGGGAGACTCCTACGAGCAGTACTTC.

CDR3: CASSVGTTNEKLFF. The DNA of the CDR3 is TGTGCCAGCAGCGTAGGTACAACTAATGAAAAACTGTTTTTT. J is TRBJ1-4 and V is TRBV9; D is unclear. V lost 0 bases and J 0 bases, leaving 3 bases between the germline ends. Germline CDR1 reads SGDLS; CDR2 reads YYNGEE. The CDR3 runs 14 residues.